These T cell receptor beta chains were read from a single sample in a study of shared clonotypes between healthy human individuals. Libraries were prepared by immunoSEQ multiplex PCR; TCRdb keeps only in-frame clonotypes and omits some of them. The sample contains approximately 740,000 clones, approximately 92% of which appear only once. The sequencing input was naive CD8+ T cells sorted from blood. Receptors originate from a man aged 30-40 years in good health. CDR3s include the opening cysteine and the closing phenylalanine or tryptophan. A D gene is named only where the DNA matches it firmly. Only some rows state a clone size, as once, few, many or a class for expanded clones.

few NA TRBJ1-1 TRBV23-1 12 TGCGCCAGCAGTCGTAGCGTCCCTGAAGCTTTCTTT CASSRSVPEAFF
NA TRBD1 TRBJ2-7 TRBV6-5 14 TGTGCCAGCAGTGGTCGGGACAGGGTTTACGAGCAGTACTTC CASSGRDRVYEQYF
NA TRBD1 TRBJ1-1 TRBV5-6 14 TGTGCCAGCAGGGCCACAGGGGACCACACTGAAGCTTTCTTT CASRATGDHTEAFF
NA NA TRBJ1-2 TRBV5-1 15 TGCGCCAGCAGCTATTACACGGGACAAGACTATGGCTACACCTTC CASSYYTGQDYGYTF
NA NA TRBJ2-6 TRBV15 17 TGTGCCACCAGCAGAGATCGGAGAGACTCTGGGGCCAACGTCCTGACTTTC CATSRDRRDSGANVLTF
once NA TRBJ2-2 TRBV19 11 TGTGCCAGTACTTACACCGGGGAGCTGTTTTTT CASTYTGELFF
NA NA TRBJ2-7 TRBV5-4 14 TGTGCCACGAGTTCTATGGACGCCTCCTACGAGCAGTACTTC CATSSMDASYEQYF
NA NA TRBJ2-7 TRBV27 12 TGTGCCAGCAGTTTAAACGGCGACGAGCAGTACTTC CASSLNGDEQYF
NA NA TRBJ1-5 TRBV30 13 TGTGCCTGGAATAGAGAGGGGGATCAGCCCCAGCATTTT CAWNREGDQPQHF
NA TRBD2 TRBJ2-3 TRBV7-7 15 TGTGCCAGCAGCCGGACTAGCGGGACCACAGATACGCAGTATTTT CASSRTSGTTDTQYF
once NA TRBJ2-5 TRBV4-1 14 TGCGCCAGCAGCCGAGAGGGGCCGCAAGAGACCCAGTACTTC CASSREGPQETQYF
NA TRBD2 TRBJ2-5 TRBV7-9 13 TGTGCCAGCAGCGCAACTAGCGAGGAGACCCAGTACTTC CASSATSEETQYF
NA TRBD1 TRBJ1-4 TRBV9 15 TGTGCCAGCAGCGTAGAGGGACAGGGAGTAGAAAAACTGTTTTTT CASSVEGQGVEKLFF
NA NA TRBJ2-1 TRBV11-3 16 TGTGCCAGCAGCTCCAGCGGGGGGACAGGGGTCAATGAGCAGTTCTTC CASSSSGGTGVNEQFF
NA NA TRBJ2-5 TRBV4-1 13 TGCGCCAGCAGCCCCGGACGAGGAGAGACCCAGTACTTC CASSPGRGETQYF
NA NA TRBJ1-5 TRBV11-2 16 TGTGCCAGCAGCGCCGAGGCGGGGCTTAGCAATCAGCCCCAGCATTTT CASSAEAGLSNQPQHF
NA NA TRBJ2-7 TRBV7-6 12 TGTGCCAGCAGCTTAATACAAGGCGAGCAGTACTTC CASSLIQGEQYF
NA NA TRBJ1-5 TRBV19 14 TGTGCCAGTAGTATGGGTTTGGGGAATCAGCCCCAGCATTTT CASSMGLGNQPQHF
NA NA TRBJ2-3 TRBV2 12 TGTGCCAGCGAATTGGCATTAGATACGCAGTATTTT CASELALDTQYF
NA TRBD2 TRBJ2-1 TRBV11-2 16 TGTGCCAGCAGCTTATTCGCGGGAGGGCGGGACAATGAGCAGTTCTTC CASSLFAGGRDNEQFF
once NA TRBJ2-3 TRBV30 14 TGTGCCTGGACCATGGGGACTCTCACAGATACGCAGTATTTT CAWTMGTLTDTQYF
once TRBD2 TRBJ2-7 TRBV28 14 TGTGCCAGCAGTTTGGTTGCGGGGGCCTACGAGCAGTACTTC CASSLVAGAYEQYF
NA NA TRBJ2-3 TRBV5-4 15 TGTGCCAGCAGCAACCTACTAGCCCGCACAGATACGCAGTATTTT CASSNLLARTDTQYF
NA NA TRBJ2-3 TRBV11-3 15 TGTGCCAGCAGCTTAGAGGCGACTAGTGCTGATACGCAGTATTTT CASSLEATSADTQYF
NA NA TRBJ2-3 TRBV11-2 15 TGTGCCAGCAGCCATCCCGTCAGGGGCACAGATACGCAGTATTTT CASSHPVRGTDTQYF
once TRBD2 TRBJ2-1 TRBV27 15 TGTGCCAGCAGCCGGGAGGGGGTGCCCTACAATGAGCAGTTCTTC CASSREGVPYNEQFF
NA TRBD2 TRBJ2-3 TRBV7-6 16 TGTGCCAGCAGCTTAAAGAGCGGGGGAGTCGCAGATACGCAGTATTTT CASSLKSGGVADTQYF
NA TRBD2 TRBJ2-7 TRBV10-1 14 TGCGCCAGCAGTGTGGGGACTAGCATGTACGAGCAGTACTTC CASSVGTSMYEQYF
NA NA TRBJ2-7 TRBV19 14 TGTGCCAGTAGTATGAGGGGGGGCTCCTACGAGCAGTACTTC CASSMRGGSYEQYF
NA TRBD2 TRBJ2-1 TRBV10-3 15 TGTGCCATCAAGGGAGCGGGAAACCCCTACAATGAGCAGTTCTTC CAIKGAGNPYNEQFF
NA TRBD2 TRBJ2-7 TRBV27 15 TGTGCCAGCAGTCCTAGACTAGCGGGATGGTACGAGCAGTACTTC CASSPRLAGWYEQYF
NA NA TRBJ2-1 TRBV13 12 TGTGCCAGCAGCTTAGGAGCGAATGAGCAGTTCTTC CASSLGANEQFF
NA TRBD1 TRBJ2-3 TRBV27 17 TGTGCCAGCAGTTCATCCCTGGACAGGGGCGGGACAGATACGCAGTATTTT CASSSSLDRGGTDTQYF
once TRBD2 TRBJ2-1 TRBV13 15 TGTGCCAGCAGCTGGACTAGCGGGGGAGCCAATGAGCAGTTCTTC CASSWTSGGANEQFF
once NA TRBJ1-2 TRBV29-1 13 TGCAGCGTTGAAGATGGAATAAACTATGGCTACACCTTC CSVEDGINYGYTF
NA NA TRBJ2-1 TRBV14 14 TGTGCCAGCAGCCCAGACTACTACTACAATGAGCAGTTCTTC CASSPDYYYNEQFF
few TRBD2 TRBJ2-2 TRBV19 14 TGTGCCAGTCGTCTAGCGGATTACACCGGGGAGCTGTTTTTT CASRLADYTGELFF
NA TRBD2 TRBJ2-2 TRBV7-2 17 TGTGCCAGCAGCCAGTATCTAGCGGGAGGGTACACCGGGGAGCTGTTTTTT CASSQYLAGGYTGELFF
NA NA TRBJ2-6 TRBV4-3 16 TGCGCCAGCAGCCAAACGACAGACTCTGGGGCCAACGTCCTGACTTTC CASSQTTDSGANVLTF
NA NA TRBJ1-1 TRBV28 14 TGTGCCAGCAGTTTCCGTAAGGTGAACACTGAAGCTTTCTTT CASSFRKVNTEAFF
NA NA TRBJ2-3 TRBV6-5 13 TGTGCCAGCAGCAGAGGGACCTTACAGGGGCAGTATTTT CASSRGTLQGQYF
NA NA TRBJ1-5 TRBV15 16 TGTGCCACCAGCAGAGGAACCAGGGGCTCCAATCAGCCCCAGCATTTT CATSRGTRGSNQPQHF
NA NA TRBJ1-5 TRBV5-8 15 TGTGCCAGCAGCTTGTACTCAGGGAGCAATCAGCCCCAGCATTTT CASSLYSGSNQPQHF